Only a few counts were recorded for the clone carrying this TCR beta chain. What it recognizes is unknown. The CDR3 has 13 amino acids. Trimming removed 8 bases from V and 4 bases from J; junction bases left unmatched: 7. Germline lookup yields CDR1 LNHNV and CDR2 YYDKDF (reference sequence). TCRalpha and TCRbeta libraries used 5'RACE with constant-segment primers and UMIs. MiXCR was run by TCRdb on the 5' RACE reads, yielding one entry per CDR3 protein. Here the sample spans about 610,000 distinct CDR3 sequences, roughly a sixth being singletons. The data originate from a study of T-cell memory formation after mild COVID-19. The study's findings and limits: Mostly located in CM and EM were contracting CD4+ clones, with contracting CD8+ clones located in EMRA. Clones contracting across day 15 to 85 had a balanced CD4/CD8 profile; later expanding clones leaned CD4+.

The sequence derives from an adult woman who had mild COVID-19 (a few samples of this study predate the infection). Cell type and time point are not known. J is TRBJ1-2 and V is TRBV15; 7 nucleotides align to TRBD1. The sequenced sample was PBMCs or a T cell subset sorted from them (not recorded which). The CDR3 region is CATQEGASYGYTF. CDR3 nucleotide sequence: TGTGCCACCCAAGAGGGGGCGTCCTATGGCTACACCTTC.